Listed below are T cell receptor beta chains from one sample, sequenced in a study of response to subunit inactivated influenza vaccine. In TCRdb, the RT-PCR reads were re-called with MiXCR into one record per CDR3 protein. The repertoire holds fewer than 800,000 distinct CDR3 sequences, 15% to 19% seen once, with roughly 11% in the top ten. Sample: PBMCs from blood, taken roughly 13 days after vaccination. Receptors were obtained from a man between 50 and 59 years old who received an inactivated influenza vaccine. Each CDR3 is given with its conserved first and last residue. A D gene is named only where the DNA matches it firmly. Only some rows state a clone size, as once, few, many or a class for expanded clones.

TRBJ2-3	many	13	TRBV7-2	-	TGTGCCAGCAGCCACCCGGCGGGGGCTACGCAGTATTTT	CASSHPAGATQYF
TRBJ2-7	-	12	TRBV20-1	-	TGCAGTGCTACGAGGTCCCCCTACGAGCAGTACTTC	CSATRSPYEQYF
TRBJ2-5	few	14	TRBV27	-	TGTGCCAGCAGTCCCGGGACGCTGGGGGAGACCCAGTACTTC	CASSPGTLGETQYF
TRBJ1-2	-	11	TRBV7-2	-	TGTGCCAGCAGCCCAGGACGCGGCTACACCTTC	CASSPGRGYTF
TRBJ2-7	-	13	TRBV6-6	-	TGTGCCAGCAGTTTCACAGACTCCTACGAGCAGTACTTC	CASSFTDSYEQYF
TRBJ1-5	few	13	TRBV12-3/TRBV12-4	-	TGTGCCAGCAGTTCCCCGTTGGATCAGCCCCAGCATTTT	CASSSPLDQPQHF
TRBJ2-1	-	13	TRBV7-2	-	TGTGCCAGCATCCAGCAGCTGACTCATGAGCAGTTCTTC	CASIQQLTHEQFF
TRBJ2-2	-	15	TRBV28	-	TGTGCCAGCAGTTACCCCTACGTTCGTACCGGGGAGCTGTTTTTT	CASSYPYVRTGELFF
TRBJ1-1	-	14	TRBV5-6	-	TGTGCCAGCAGCTTGGGAACAGCTCTAACTGAAGCTTTCTTT	CASSLGTALTEAFF
TRBJ2-5	few	14	TRBV7-2	TRBD2	TGTGCCAGCAGCCCGGTAGCGGGGCGAGAGACCCAGTACTTC	CASSPVAGRETQYF
TRBJ1-6	few	16	TRBV20-1	-	TGCAGTGCTAGTAAGGGGGGGGTGTCCTATAATTCACCCCTCCACTTT	CSASKGGVSYNSPLHF
TRBJ2-1	-	17	TRBV28	TRBD2	TGTGCCAGCAGTTCGCCACTAGCGCTCCCCAAGGGCAATGAGCAGTTCTTC	CASSSPLALPKGNEQFF
TRBJ1-1	few	12	TRBV6-6	-	TGTGCCAGCAGTTACCTGAACACTGAAGCTTTCTTT	CASSYLNTEAFF
TRBJ2-2	-	14	TRBV5-1	-	TGCGCCAGCAGCTTTTTAGGGTCCGCCGGGGAGCTGTTTTTT	CASSFLGSAGELFF
TRBJ1-1	many	14	TRBV3-1	-	TGTGCCAGCAGCCAATCCGAAACAGGAACTGAAGCTTTCTTT	CASSQSETGTEAFF
TRBJ2-3	many	16	TRBV7-6	TRBD1	TGTGCCAGCAGCTCCTGGACAGGCCAACTCACAGATACGCAGTATTTT	CASSSWTGQLTDTQYF
TRBJ2-2	few	16	TRBV4-3	-	TGCGCCAGCAGCAGGACTATCGGAGATCACACCGGGGAGCTGTTTTTT	CASSRTIGDHTGELFF
TRBJ2-1	many	15	TRBV28	-	TGTGCCAGCAGCCAGGGGAATGGGGCCTACAATGAGCAGTTCTTC	CASSQGNGAYNEQFF
TRBJ1-2	-	13	TRBV6-1	-	TGTGCCAGCAGTGACAGGGGAGAGGGTGGCTACACCTTC	CASSDRGEGGYTF
TRBJ2-3	-	15	TRBV29-1	-	TGCAGCGTCTGGCCCACCAGCGCGAGTGAAGATACGCAGTATTTT	CSVWPTSASEDTQYF
TRBJ2-7	few	14	TRBV21-1	-	TGTGCCAGCAGCAAATGGGGCGGGCCCTACGAGCAGTACTTC	CASSKWGGPYEQYF
TRBJ2-3	-	14	TRBV29-1	TRBD1	TGCAGCGTTGTCGGCAGGGGGCGAGGGGATACGCAGTATTTT	CSVVGRGRGDTQYF
TRBJ2-7	few	13	TRBV15	-	TGTGCCACCAGCAGAGACACTAGCTACGAGCAGTACTTC	CATSRDTSYEQYF
TRBJ1-5	-	14	TRBV7-6	-	TGTGCCAGCTCGAAAGACGGGGGGGGTCAGCCCCAGCATTTT	CASSKDGGGQPQHF
TRBJ1-4	-	14	TRBV12-3/TRBV12-4	-	TGTGCCAGCAGTTGGAGGGACACTAATGAAAAACTGTTTTTT	CASSWRDTNEKLFF
TRBJ2-2	-	16	TRBV11-3	TRBD1	TGTGCCAGCAGCTCTACAGGGGACCCAAACACCGGGGAGCTGTTTTTT	CASSSTGDPNTGELFF
TRBJ2-1	many	14	TRBV12-3/TRBV12-4	-	TGTGCCAGCAGTTTAATGGGCTCCTACAATGAGCAGTTCTTC	CASSLMGSYNEQFF
TRBJ2-3	-	16	TRBV5-4	TRBD2	TGTGCCAGCAGCACAGGAGGTCTAGCGGGCGCAGATACGCAGTATTTT	CASSTGGLAGADTQYF
TRBJ2-1	many	16	TRBV29-1	TRBD2	TGCAGCGTCCAAAATACCCTCGGGACTAGTGGCAATGAGCAGTTCTTC	CSVQNTLGTSGNEQFF
TRBJ1-1	-	13	TRBV6-1	-	TGTGCCAGCAAAACCCACACGAACACTGAAGCTTTCTTT	CASKTHTNTEAFF
TRBJ2-2	many	17	TRBV12-3/TRBV12-4	-	TGTGCCAGCAGTTTAATCTATGGGCGGGGAGACACCGGGGAGCTGTTTTTT	CASSLIYGRGDTGELFF
TRBJ2-1	many	15	TRBV6-1	TRBD2	TGTGCCAGCAGACCAACTAGCGGGGAGTACAATGAGCAGTTCTTC	CASRPTSGEYNEQFF
TRBJ2-5	few	14	TRBV18	TRBD2	TGTGCCAGCTCACCATTCCAGCGGGAGATGACCCAGTACTTC	CASSPFQREMTQYF
TRBJ2-7	-	14	TRBV20-1	TRBD2	TGCAGCCCAAGCGGGAGAGCCCAAATCGTGGAGCAGTACTTC	CSPSGRAQIVEQYF
TRBJ2-7	few	14	TRBV6-1	-	TGTGCCAGCAGTGAACTCGGAGGGGTTTACGAGCAGTACTTC	CASSELGGVYEQYF
TRBJ2-3	-	17	TRBV5-1	TRBD2	TGCGCCAGCAGCTGGCCCCTAGCGGGGGGGAACACAGATACGCAGTATTTT	CASSWPLAGGNTDTQYF
TRBJ2-1	-	16	TRBV7-9	-	TGTGCCAGCAGCTTAGAAGGCGGCACTACCTACAATGAGCAGTTCTTC	CASSLEGGTTYNEQFF
TRBJ1-5	few	15	TRBV19	-	TGTGCCAGTGCCGCGAGGGGAAGTAGCAATCAGCCCCAGCATTTT	CASAARGSSNQPQHF
TRBJ1-1	-	14	TRBV7-2	-	TGTGCCAGCAGCTCGAATTTGGGGTACACTGAAGCTTTCTTT	CASSSNLGYTEAFF
TRBJ1-6	-	19	TRBV12-3/TRBV12-4	TRBD1	TGTGCCTTCTGTTTAGACAGGGCCATAGTAAGCTCCTATAATTCACCCCTCCACTTT	CAFCLDRAIVSSYNSPLHF
TRBJ2-1	few	14	TRBV20-1	TRBD2	TGCAGTGCTGGGCGACTAGCGGGGGGATCTGAGCAGTTCTTC	CSAGRLAGGSEQFF
TRBJ1-6	few	13	TRBV5-1	-	TGCGCCAGCAGCTTGACACCGGGACAATTCCTCCACTTT	CASSLTPGQFLHF
TRBJ2-7	-	12	TRBV5-1	-	TGCGCCAGCAAAAGTCAGAACTACGAGCAGTACTTC	CASKSQNYEQYF
TRBJ2-5	-	13	TRBV29-1	TRBD2	TGCAGCGTCACCCCTAGCGGGGTGGAGACCCAGTACTTC	CSVTPSGVETQYF
TRBJ2-3	medium-sized	16	TRBV29-1	TRBD2	TGCAGCGGACGACTAGCGGGGGTCTCTAGCACAGATACGCAGTATTTT	CSGRLAGVSSTDTQYF
TRBJ1-1	few	13	TRBV5-6	-	TGTGCCAGCAGCACCACAGTAAACACTGAAGCTTTCTTT	CASSTTVNTEAFF
TRBJ2-5	-	16	TRBV18	TRBD2	TGTGCCAGCTCGCTCGGACTAGCGGGGGGCGGAGAGACCCAGTACTTC	CASSLGLAGGGETQYF
TRBJ2-3	few	14	TRBV7-2	TRBD2	TGTGCCAGCAGCTCCCAGGGACTAGCGGGGGTCAAGTATTTT	CASSSQGLAGVKYF